The rows below give T cell receptor beta chains drawn from one sample of a study of blood T cell repertoires in COVID-19. Sequencing used immunoSEQ multiplex PCR; TCRdb keeps in-frame clones, though not all of them. The sample shows roughly 250,000 clones, around 90% of them seen only once. Sequencing was performed on peripheral blood. These receptors were collected from a man aged 60-69 years who had recovered from COVID-19. Both conserved end residues are part of each CDR3.

CDR3aa: CASSPRASGGNNEQFF; j_gene: TRBJ2-1; v_gene: TRBV7-2
CDR3aa: CATARAPLNQPQHF; j_gene: TRBJ1-5; v_gene: TRBV15
CDR3aa: CASSRTSAYEQYF; j_gene: TRBJ2-7; v_gene: TRBV7-9
CDR3aa: CASSRIQGATGELFF; j_gene: TRBJ2-2; v_gene: TRBV11-2
CDR3aa: CAGKTSGGYEQYF; j_gene: TRBJ2-7; v_gene: TRBV2
CDR3aa: CASSLMGHHTDTQYF; j_gene: TRBJ2-3; v_gene: TRBV27
CDR3aa: CASSSVRGLETQYF; j_gene: TRBJ2-5; v_gene: TRBV11-2
CDR3aa: CASSLGSSSSTDTQYF; j_gene: TRBJ2-3; v_gene: TRBV5-1
CDR3aa: CASRSQGYEQYF; j_gene: TRBJ2-7; v_gene: TRBV12-3/TRBV12-4
CDR3aa: CASRSPIRHNSPLHF; j_gene: TRBJ1-6; v_gene: TRBV18
CDR3aa: CSVDRSYNEQFF; j_gene: TRBJ2-1; v_gene: TRBV29-1
CDR3aa: CASSPYRQATNEKLFF; j_gene: TRBJ1-4; v_gene: TRBV5-1
CDR3aa: CSASRGEVMTDTQYF; j_gene: TRBJ2-3; v_gene: TRBV20-1
CDR3aa: CASSLAGGKNTEAFF; j_gene: TRBJ1-1; v_gene: TRBV5-6
CDR3aa: CASSPGTGVEKLFF; j_gene: TRBJ1-4; v_gene: TRBV5-1
CDR3aa: CASTPRGIVNTEAFF; j_gene: TRBJ1-1; v_gene: TRBV6-5
CDR3aa: CASSVGWGLDIQYF; j_gene: TRBJ2-4; v_gene: TRBV11-2
CDR3aa: CASSLVLGDEQFF; j_gene: TRBJ2-1; v_gene: TRBV12-3/TRBV12-4
CDR3aa: CASSPGLAVDTQYF; j_gene: TRBJ2-3; v_gene: TRBV18
CDR3aa: CASTGTSTQADTGELFF; j_gene: TRBJ2-2; v_gene: TRBV2
CDR3aa: CASSPLGSSGNTIYF; j_gene: TRBJ1-3; v_gene: TRBV28
CDR3aa: CATSTQGANTEAFF; j_gene: TRBJ1-1; v_gene: TRBV15
CDR3aa: CASSLLRPSTDTQYF; j_gene: TRBJ2-3; v_gene: TRBV7-2
CDR3aa: CASFRAPGTPLHF; j_gene: TRBJ1-6; v_gene: TRBV6-5
CDR3aa: CASSLNMGTANQPQHF; j_gene: TRBJ1-5; v_gene: TRBV5-6
CDR3aa: CATSDFGGLTDTQYF; j_gene: TRBJ2-3; v_gene: TRBV24-1
CDR3aa: CASRDRTGRTDTQYF; j_gene: TRBJ2-3; v_gene: TRBV5-1
CDR3aa: CASSLGAEGTEAFF; j_gene: TRBJ1-1; v_gene: TRBV7-9
CDR3aa: CASSQDVRVTNYGYTF; j_gene: TRBJ1-2; v_gene: TRBV14
CDR3aa: CASSLGGFNQPQHF; j_gene: TRBJ1-5; v_gene: TRBV7-9
CDR3aa: CASSEVGDSGEAFF; j_gene: TRBJ1-1; v_gene: TRBV2
CDR3aa: CASYPETGRVHTQYF; j_gene: TRBJ2-3; v_gene: TRBV6-5
CDR3aa: CATSDFSRSHNRGWSGDTQYF; j_gene: TRBJ2-3; v_gene: TRBV24-1
CDR3aa: CATSPGVDYGYTF; j_gene: TRBJ1-2; v_gene: TRBV15
CDR3aa: CATSWGAGGNQPQHF; j_gene: TRBJ1-5; v_gene: TRBV19
CDR3aa: CASSRGGDQPQHF; j_gene: TRBJ1-5; v_gene: TRBV5-4
CDR3aa: CAWSVGQTNTEAFF; j_gene: TRBJ1-1; v_gene: TRBV30
CDR3aa: CASSNPGLSTEAFF; j_gene: TRBJ1-1; v_gene: TRBV19
CDR3aa: CASSSGRARYGYTF; j_gene: TRBJ1-2; v_gene: TRBV7-2
CDR3aa: CAWNQRVDEKLFF; j_gene: TRBJ1-4; v_gene: TRBV30
CDR3aa: CASSVTSGRGNEQFF; j_gene: TRBJ2-1; v_gene: TRBV9
CDR3aa: CASSGAAGGNTGELFF; j_gene: TRBJ2-2; v_gene: TRBV19
CDR3aa: CASSASRVLYGYTF; j_gene: TRBJ1-2; v_gene: TRBV7-8
CDR3aa: CASSPSLAKYQISGNTIYF; j_gene: TRBJ1-3; v_gene: TRBV5-1
CDR3aa: CATGQGTDTQYF; j_gene: TRBJ2-3; v_gene: TRBV6-4
CDR3aa: CASTRQGTEAFF; j_gene: TRBJ1-1; v_gene: TRBV18
CDR3aa: CASSRPEGGASYEQYF; j_gene: TRBJ2-7; v_gene: TRBV7-2
CDR3aa: CASSPGTEETQYF; j_gene: TRBJ2-5; v_gene: TRBV5-4
CDR3aa: CATSDSRTGRNEKLFF; j_gene: TRBJ1-4; v_gene: TRBV24-1
CDR3aa: CAWTSGTTRAFF; j_gene: TRBJ1-1; v_gene: TRBV30
CDR3aa: CASSQDLPNSLSYEQYF; j_gene: TRBJ2-7; v_gene: TRBV4-1
CDR3aa: CASRVDRGEKLFF; j_gene: TRBJ1-4; v_gene: TRBV12-3/TRBV12-4
CDR3aa: CASSPSRGWLGFSSYNSPLHF; j_gene: TRBJ1-6; v_gene: TRBV3-1/TRBV3-2
CDR3aa: CASSLSGTGATDTQYF; j_gene: TRBJ2-3; v_gene: TRBV9
CDR3aa: CASSGLAGGVETQYF; j_gene: TRBJ2-5; v_gene: TRBV2
CDR3aa: CASSLEGTGISGANVLTF; j_gene: TRBJ2-6; v_gene: TRBV5-1
CDR3aa: CASSSRQGMYTEAFF; j_gene: TRBJ1-1; v_gene: TRBV7-2